The rows below give T cell receptor beta chains drawn from one sample of a study of T-cell reconstitution after alpha-beta-depleted transplantation in children. TCRdb re-called the PCR reads through MiXCR, storing one row per CDR3 protein. The data contain about 460,000 distinct CDR3 sequences, roughly 10% of them singletons. Specimen: PBMCs, collected before TCRalphabeta/CD19-depleted stem cell transplant. The receptors stem from a child younger than 10 with inherited bone marrow failure, due to receive a stem cell transplant. Both conserved end residues are part of each CDR3. A D gene is named only where the DNA matches it firmly. Clone size is shown for a subset of rows, as once, few, many or a class of expanded clone.

j_gene: TRBJ1-1
abundance: many
v_gene: TRBV29-1
len: 14
d_gene: .
CDR3aa: CSVDLQGLGTEAFF
CDR3nt: TGCAGCGTTGACCTCCAGGGGTTAGGCACTGAAGCTTTCTTT

j_gene: TRBJ2-3
abundance: few
v_gene: TRBV7-8
len: 15
d_gene: .
CDR3aa: CASTGDQLHTDTQYF
CDR3nt: TGTGCCAGCACTGGTGACCAACTACATACAGATACGCAGTATTTT

j_gene: TRBJ1-2
abundance: many
v_gene: TRBV15
len: 11
d_gene: .
CDR3aa: CATGQNYGYTF
CDR3nt: TGTGCCACCGGACAGAACTATGGCTACACCTTC

j_gene: TRBJ2-1
abundance: .
v_gene: TRBV6-2/TRBV6-3
len: 20
d_gene: .
CDR3aa: CASSYSMAEETKGSYNEQFF
CDR3nt: TGTGCCAGCAGTTACTCGATGGCTGAAGAGACAAAGGGCTCCTACAATGAGCAGTTCTTC

j_gene: TRBJ1-1
abundance: .
v_gene: TRBV19
len: 15
d_gene: TRBD1
CDR3aa: CASSAPQGGTTEAFF
CDR3nt: TGTGCCAGTAGTGCCCCACAGGGGGGGACCACTGAAGCTTTCTTT

j_gene: TRBJ2-5
abundance: many
v_gene: TRBV20-1
len: 12
d_gene: TRBD1
CDR3aa: CRAQGAWETQYF
CDR3nt: TGCAGGGCACAGGGGGCTTGGGAGACCCAGTACTTC

j_gene: TRBJ1-2
abundance: many
v_gene: TRBV5-1
len: 12
d_gene: .
CDR3aa: CASSKDGYGYTF
CDR3nt: TGCGCCAGCAGCAAGGACGGCTATGGCTACACCTTC

j_gene: TRBJ2-1
abundance: many
v_gene: TRBV7-8
len: 17
d_gene: .
CDR3aa: CASSLVGGVSSYNEQFF
CDR3nt: TGTGCCAGCAGCTTAGTGGGCGGGGTAAGCTCCTACAATGAGCAGTTCTTC

j_gene: TRBJ2-7
abundance: .
v_gene: TRBV11-2
len: 15
d_gene: .
CDR3aa: CASSLEGGFFNEQYF
CDR3nt: TGTGCCAGCAGCCTAGAGGGGGGCTTTTTCAACGAGCAGTACTTC

j_gene: TRBJ1-1
abundance: few
v_gene: TRBV6-5
len: 14
d_gene: .
CDR3aa: CASSYSRAHTEAFF
CDR3nt: TGTGCCAGCAGTTACTCGAGAGCGCATACTGAAGCTTTCTTT

j_gene: TRBJ1-1
abundance: .
v_gene: TRBV12-3/TRBV12-4
len: 15
d_gene: .
CDR3aa: CASSLGGGGDTEAFF
CDR3nt: TGTGCCAGCAGTTTAGGGGGTGGAGGGGACACTGAAGCTTTCTTT

j_gene: TRBJ2-2
abundance: many
v_gene: TRBV27
len: 16
d_gene: TRBD2
CDR3aa: CASSPGVAGVTGELFF
CDR3nt: TGTGCCAGCAGCCCGGGGGTAGCGGGGGTCACCGGGGAGCTGTTTTTT

j_gene: TRBJ2-2
abundance: few
v_gene: TRBV3-1
len: 14
d_gene: .
CDR3aa: CASEGQGNTGELFF
CDR3nt: TGTGCCAGCGAAGGCCAGGGGAACACCGGGGAGCTGTTTTTT

j_gene: TRBJ2-1
abundance: many
v_gene: TRBV6-5
len: 13
d_gene: .
CDR3aa: CASSYSIYNEQFF
CDR3nt: TGTGCCAGCAGTTACTCGATCTACAATGAGCAGTTCTTC

j_gene: TRBJ2-3
abundance: .
v_gene: TRBV7-9
len: 16
d_gene: .
CDR3aa: CASSAARVLITDTQYF
CDR3nt: TGTGCCAGCAGTGCAGCCCGGGTCCTGATAACAGATACGCAGTATTTT

j_gene: TRBJ2-5
abundance: .
v_gene: TRBV10-3
len: 12
d_gene: .
CDR3aa: CAISGSGETQYF
CDR3nt: TGTGCCATCAGTGGATCCGGTGAGACCCAGTACTTC

j_gene: TRBJ2-3
abundance: few
v_gene: TRBV5-6
len: 16
d_gene: TRBD2
CDR3aa: CASTIPSGASTDTQYF
CDR3nt: TGTGCCAGCACCATCCCTAGCGGGGCTAGCACAGATACGCAGTATTTT

j_gene: TRBJ2-1
abundance: many
v_gene: TRBV5-1
len: 16
d_gene: .
CDR3aa: CASSLALGFSYNEQFF
CDR3nt: TGCGCCAGCAGCTTGGCCCTCGGGTTCTCCTACAATGAGCAGTTCTTC

j_gene: TRBJ2-7
abundance: many
v_gene: TRBV29-1
len: 15
d_gene: .
CDR3aa: CSVEDTPRGVGEQYF
CDR3nt: TGCAGCGTTGAAGATACTCCCAGGGGTGTTGGCGAGCAGTACTTC

j_gene: TRBJ2-3
abundance: many
v_gene: TRBV2
len: 11
d_gene: .
CDR3aa: CGSGFRDTQYF
CDR3nt: TGTGGATCGGGGTTCAGAGATACGCAGTATTTT

j_gene: TRBJ2-5
abundance: .
v_gene: TRBV7-9
len: 13
d_gene: .
CDR3aa: CASSPGAERTQYF
CDR3nt: TGTGCCAGCAGCCCTGGTGCGGAGCGGACCCAGTACTTC

j_gene: TRBJ2-3
abundance: many
v_gene: TRBV27
len: 15
d_gene: .
CDR3aa: CASSPSARSADTQYF
CDR3nt: TGTGCCAGCAGTCCCTCAGCGCGTTCTGCCGATACGCAGTATTTT

j_gene: TRBJ2-1
abundance: many
v_gene: TRBV27
len: 14
d_gene: .
CDR3aa: CASRAGSSYNEQFF
CDR3nt: TGTGCCAGCAGGGCCGGAAGCTCCTACAATGAGCAGTTCTTC

j_gene: TRBJ2-6
abundance: few
v_gene: TRBV7-9
len: 13
d_gene: .
CDR3aa: CAIPGAGANVLTF
CDR3nt: TGTGCCATCCCGGGGGCGGGGGCCAACGTCCTGACTTTC

j_gene: TRBJ2-2
abundance: many
v_gene: TRBV7-9
len: 14
d_gene: .
CDR3aa: CASSLDGSTGELFF
CDR3nt: TGTGCCAGCAGCTTAGACGGGAGCACCGGGGAGCTGTTTTTT

j_gene: TRBJ1-2
abundance: .
v_gene: TRBV11-2
len: 15
d_gene: TRBD1
CDR3aa: CASSRNRGQTYGYTF
CDR3nt: TGTGCCAGCAGCCGGAACAGGGGGCAAACCTATGGCTACACCTTC

j_gene: TRBJ2-7
abundance: few
v_gene: TRBV20-1
len: 15
d_gene: .
CDR3aa: CSALSRETSTYEQYF
CDR3nt: TGCAGTGCTCTCTCCCGGGAGACTTCTACCTACGAGCAGTACTTC